What follows is one T cell receptor (beta chain) and its context. The CDR3 has 13 residues. CDR1 MGHRA and CDR2 YSYEKL come from the germline V gene. V dropped 4 bases and J dropped 5; count of bases not matched to a gene: 3. Regarding time point: late/post reinfection, 12 to 24 weeks after detection. No in vitro expansion preceded TCR sequencing of the sorted cells. This record belongs to a study of memory CD8 T cells in hepatitis C reinfection. On the study more broadly: After reinfection, a couple of primary-infection resolvers became chronically infected. Between 12 and 24 weeks after reinfection detection, late samples were drawn.

Clones were sequenced by immunoSEQ multiplex PCR, and TCRdb holds only the in-frame ones, with some missing. Of about 46,000 clones in the sample, roughly 89% are singletons; the top ten hold more than 0.65%. The TCR originated in a man younger than 35 with hepatitis C virus infection. The sequencing input was naive CD8+ T cells sorted from blood. The V gene is TRBV4-1, the J gene TRBJ2-5; 8 bases are shared with TRBD2. The chain's CDR3 is CASSPGGIETQYF. In nucleotides, the CDR3 is TGCGCCAGCAGCCCGGGGGGGATCGAGACCCAGTACTTC.